The 7 T cell receptor beta chains below come from one sample, sequenced in a study of identical twins. TCRdb reprocessed the 5' RACE reads with MiXCR, giving one entry per CDR3 protein. The table lists approximately 600,000 distinct CDR3 sequences, roughly 9.9% of them singletons. These data were also reused for a study on yellow fever vaccine responses in identical twins.

Sequenced input: PBMCs. Source of these receptors: a woman aged 18 to 35 in good health.

The chain uses TRBV12-3 or TRBV12-4 and TRBJ1-5, with a tentative D call TRBD1 (5 bases). The CDR3 spans 13 residues. V dropped 3 bases and J dropped 6 bases, with 9 bases sitting between them. CDR3 nucleotide sequence: TGTGCCAGCAGTTTCGGGGGGTCTCAGCCCCAGCATTTT. This sequence encodes CASSFGGSQPQHF.

In this sample, this clonotype turned up a few times. The chain has TRBV12-3 or TRBV12-4 and TRBJ2-5, with D unclear. V lost 0 bases and J lost 1, with 6 bases in between. The CDR3 extends over 14 amino acids. The chain's CDR3 is CASSLAEIQETQYF. DNA of the CDR3: TGTGCCAGCAGTTTAGCCGAAATCCAAGAGACCCAGTACTTC.

The sample holds a few counts of this clonotype. V and J are TRBV14 and TRBJ2-2; TRBD2 agrees at 12 bases. Per the germline V gene, CDR1 is SGHDN and CDR2 is FVKESK. This CDR3 is built from 17 residues. Trimming removed 4 bases from V and 4 bases from J; junction bases left unmatched: 7. The CDR3 coding sequence is TGTGCCAGCAGCCGGGAACTAGCGGGAGGACCCACCGGGGAGCTGTTTTTT. This translates into CASSRELAGGPTGELFF.

The chain joins TRBV27 to TRBJ2-1, with 11 positions matching TRBD1. In germline, CDR1 is MNHEY, CDR2 SMNVEV (reference sequence). The length of the CDR3 is 15 residues. V lost 7 bases to trimming and J lost 7 bases; unmatched junction nucleotides: 9. The CDR3 nucleotides read TGTGCCAGCATTCCCGGGACAGGGGGGCGAAATGAGCAGTTCTTC. Its translation is CASIPGTGGRNEQFF.

This clonotype was detected ten times or more. CDR3 loop: CAISEGRYRVAEQYF. CDR3 coding DNA: TGTGCCATCAGTGAGGGACGATACAGGGTTGCGGAGCAGTACTTC. This chain uses TRBV10-3 with TRBJ2-7; weak D call: TRBD1 (6 bases). This CDR3 has 15 amino acids. V lost 2 bases to trimming and J lost 7 bases, with 18 bases between them. Germline V CDR1 and CDR2: ENHRY, SYGVKD.

This clonotype was recorded only once. A read error may account for a junction end that differs from germline. The chain carries TRBV27 and TRBJ2-1; the D gene is possibly TRBD1 (6 bases). The germline CDR1 and CDR2 sequences are MNHEY and SMNVEV (reference sequence). This CDR3 is built from 15 residues. CDR3 nucleotides: TGTACCAGCAGTTTAAAGGGGGACCCCTACAATGAGCAGTTCTTC. This encodes CTSSLKGDPYNEQFF.

In this sample, this clonotype turned up many times. This chain uses TRBV7-2 with TRBJ2-7; 8 bases align to TRBD2. This CDR3 has 15 residues. In germline, CDR1 is SGHTA, CDR2 FQGNSA. The trim removed 1 base at V and 2 bases at J, leaving 4 bases unmatched. The CDR3 is CASSLVSGATYEQYF. In DNA, the CDR3 is TGTGCCAGCAGCTTAGTTAGCGGGGCCACCTACGAGCAGTACTTC.